A single sample gave rise to the 28 T cell receptor beta chains below, sequenced in a study of chemoradiotherapy in HPV16-positive cancers (dated by TCRdb to between 2021 and 2024). To prepare the library, the immunoSEQ multiplex PCR assay was applied. Imported from immuneACCESS, the table was reduced by TCRdb to in-frame sequences with V and J called. These copies leave out some clones; in studies compared against another copy, an unresolved V gene accounts for under half, and the cause of the remainder is not known. The sample profile shows 30,000 or so clones; roughly 80% of them were found once. The ten largest make up 5% to 7% of the sample. The starting material was blood, obtained from a patient who underwent chemoradiotherapy. These receptors came from a human donor with HPV-associated anogenital cancer.

This sequence joins TRBV7-2 and TRBJ2-5; 9 nucleotides line up with TRBD2. CDR1 SGHTA and CDR2 FQGNSA come from the germline V gene. The CDR3 is 17 residues long. V dropped 4 bases and J dropped 2; count of bases not matched to a gene: 11. CDR3 bases: TGTGCCAGCAGCTCCCGGAGGATAGCGGGGGCTCAAGAGACCCAGTACTTC. This encodes CASSSRRIAGAQETQYF. Variable domain in full (rest from reference TRBV7-2 and TRBJ2-5): GAGVSQSPSNKVTEKGKDVELRCDPISGHTALYWYRQSLGQGLEFLIYFQGNSAPDKSGLPSDRFSAERTGGSVSTLTIQRTQQEDSAVYLCASSSRRIAGAQETQYFGPGTRLLVL.

The chain couples TRBV5-1 to TRBJ1-1; tentatively, D is TRBD1 (5 bases). There are 17 residues in the CDR3. V was clipped by 4 bases and J by 1 base, with 20 bases between them. Germline values: CDR1 SGHRS, CDR2 YFSETQ. The CDR3 protein is CASSDLGGGEANTEAFF. The CDR3 region has the DNA TGCGCCAGCAGCGACTTGGGGGGGGGAGAGGCGAACACTGAAGCTTTCTTT.

This chain connects TRBV7-3 to TRBJ2-3; D not certain. CDR3 length equals 15 residues. Germline V gene sequence: CDR1 SGHTA, CDR2 FQGTGA. Trimming took 3 bases from V and 3 from J, leaving 13 bases between them. CDR3 DNA sequence: TGTGCCAGCAGCTTCACCGCCGGCGAAACAGATACGCAGTATTTT. Translated: CASSFTAGETDTQYF.

The chain is built from TRBV9 and TRBJ1-1; 7 bases are shared with TRBD1. V lost 0 bases, J lost 7 bases, and 6 bases stayed unmatched. Germline-derived CDR1 and CDR2 are SGDLS and YYNGEE. The CDR3 is 14 residues long. CDR3 protein: CASSVDLGGDEAFF. CDR3 nucleotide sequence: TGTGCCAGCAGCGTAGATCTAGGGGGCGATGAAGCTTTCTTT.

The chain links TRBV5-1 to TRBJ2-2; maybe TRBD1 (6 bases). V was pared by 4 bases and J by 7 bases, with 20 bases between. Per the germline V gene, CDR1 is SGHRS and CDR2 is YFSETQ. This CDR3 has 16 residues. The CDR3: CASSPYESRGDGELFF. CDR3 coding DNA: TGCGCCAGCAGCCCGTATGAATCCAGGGGAGACGGGGAGCTGTTTTTT.

CDR3 protein: CASSIGGSSNSPLHF. The CDR3, as DNA: TGTGCCAGTAGTATTGGGGGCAGTAGTAACTCACCCCTCCACTTT. The V call is TRBV19, the J call TRBJ1-6; D possibly corresponds to TRBD1 (6 bases). From germline, CDR1 is LNHDA and CDR2 SQIVND (reference sequence). Trimming shortened V by 3 bases and J by 10 bases, and 16 bases separated the two germline ends. The CDR3 has 15 amino acids.

V and J are TRBV5-4 and TRBJ2-5, with TRBD2 matching over 11 bases. Germline CDR1 is SGHNT and CDR2 is YYREEE (reference sequence). CDR3 length: 17 residues. Germline trimming cut 4 bases from V and 8 bases from J; bases unmatched to any gene: 16. CDR3: CASSPAGTSGGRGTQYF. CDR3 DNA: TGTGCCAGCAGCCCGGCGGGCACTAGCGGGGGCCGGGGAACCCAGTACTTC.

This clone was detected a few times. The CDR3 is CASIGPGHNQPQHF. The CDR3 nucleotides are TGTGCCAGCATAGGGCCGGGGCACAATCAGCCCCAGCATTTT. V gene TRBV25-1 combines with J gene TRBJ1-5, with D possibly being TRBD1 (5 bases). The CDR3 spans 14 residues. Trimming removed 7 bases at V and 3 bases at J, with 13 bases between. Germline CDR1 is MGHDK and CDR2 is SYGVNS.

The chain combines TRBV6-1 with TRBJ2-6; 9 nucleotides agree with TRBD1. CDR1 and CDR2 (germline): MNHNS, SASEGT. This CDR3 spans 19 amino acids. V was pared by 4 bases and J by 0 bases, with 10 bases of the junction left unmatched. Written as DNA, the CDR3 is TGTGCCAGCAGTGCAGGGGACAGGGACCGTATCTCTGGGGCCAACGTCCTGACTTTC. Its protein is CASSAGDRDRISGANVLTF.

The chain employs TRBV20-1 and TRBJ2-1; D may be TRBD1 (5 bases). Germline V gene data show CDR1 as DFQATT and CDR2 as SNEGSKA (reference sequence). The CDR3 loop spans 11 amino acids. Trimming removed 6 bases from V and 4 bases from J, with 7 bases in between. The CDR3 DNA is TGCAGTGCCAACAGGTACAATGAGCAGTTCTTC. Its protein product is CSANRYNEQFF.

The chain employs TRBV4-1 and TRBJ2-5; 9 bases match TRBD2. The junction had 12 bases not matched to a gene; V was cut back by 2 bases and J by 5 bases. The CDR3 contains 17 residues. Germline CDR1 reads MGHRA; CDR2 reads YSYEKL. CDR3 DNA: TGCGCCAGCAGCCAAATACTTTCGGCGGGGGGGATGGAGACCCAGTACTTC. Its translation: CASSQILSAGGMETQYF.

The chain recombines TRBV9 with TRBJ2-7; perhaps TRBD1 as D (5 bases). V lost 0 bases, J lost 8 bases, and 24 bases lay in between. CDR1 and CDR2 from the germline V gene are SGDLS and YYNGEE. This CDR3 has 17 amino acids. CDR3 sequence reads: CASSVAASDRSDKQQYF. The CDR3 DNA sequence: TGTGCCAGCAGCGTAGCAGCCTCCGATCGCTCGGACAAACAGCAGTACTTC.

The chain combines TRBV18 with TRBJ1-2; D not resolved. V gave up 3 bases and J gave up 3 bases, with 17 bases separating them. The CDR3 runs to 16 residues. Germline CDR1 and CDR2: KGHSH and LQKENI. CDR3 in DNA: TGTGCCAGCTCACCCCCCTCGAGCGCGGGCCACTATGGCTACACCTTC. Protein: CASSPPSSAGHYGYTF.

The chain employs TRBV7-6 and TRBJ2-3; D uncertain. The germline gives CDR1 SGHVS, CDR2 FNYEAQ. The CDR3 is 14 amino acids. Trimming stripped 5 bases from V and 3 bases from J, with 12 bases between. The CDR3 DNA reads TGTGCCAGCAGCCCTGGTACTACTACAGATACGCAGTATTTT. Translation: CASSPGTTTDTQYF. The variable domain in full, completed from reference TRBV7-6 and TRBJ2-3, reads GAGVSQSPRYKVTKRGQDVALRCDPISGHVSLYWYRQALGQGPEFLTYFNYEAQQDKSGLPNDRFSAERPEGSISTLTIQRTEQRDSAMYRCASSPGTTTDTQYFGPGTRLTVL.

V is TRBV30 and J is TRBJ1-1; D gene uncertain. This CDR3 has 14 residues. Germline values: CDR1 GTSNPN, CDR2 SVGIG (reference sequence). Trimming stripped 3 bases from V and 5 bases from J, with 16 bases between. The CDR3 DNA is TGTGCCTGGAGCCCGGGGTTGGGGTCGACTGAAGCTTTCTTT. Translation: CAWSPGLGSTEAFF. The whole variable domain, filled in from reference TRBV30 and TRBJ1-1, reads SQTIHQWPATLVQPVGSPLSLECTVEGTSNPNLYWYRQAAGRGLQLLFYSVGIGQISSEVPQNLSASRPQDRQFILSSKKLLLSDSGFYLCAWSPGLGSTEAFFGQGTRLTVV.

CDR3: CASSLAGVNEQFF. For the CDR3, the DNA is TGCGCCAGCAGCTTGGCAGGCGTCAATGAGCAGTTCTTC. V and J are TRBV5-1 and TRBJ2-1; D gene unclear. CDR1 SGHRS and CDR2 YFSETQ come from the germline V gene. This CDR3 is 13 amino acids long. V was clipped by 0 bases and J by 6 bases, with 7 bases between them. The full variable domain, rest sourced from reference TRBV5-1 and TRBJ2-1, is KAGVTQTPRYLIKTRGQQVTLSCSPISGHRSVSWYQQTPGQGLQFLFEYFSETQRNKGNFPGRFSGRQFSNSRSEMNVSTLELGDSALYLCASSLAGVNEQFFGPGTRLTVL.

The chain employs TRBV15 and TRBJ1-2; the D is unclear. In germline, CDR1 is LNHNV, CDR2 YYDKDF (reference sequence). Trimming cost V 3 bases and J 7 bases, with 15 bases left between them. This CDR3 is 14 amino acids long. CDR3 protein: CATSSLQYSSGYTF. The CDR3 nucleotides are TGTGCCACCAGCAGTTTACAGTATTCGTCTGGCTACACCTTC.

This clone was picked up a small number of times. This chain links TRBV7-2 with TRBJ2-1; 11 nucleotides agree with TRBD2. In germline, CDR1 is SGHTA, CDR2 FQGNSA. The CDR3 runs 15 residues. J gave up 6 bases and V 1 base, and 2 bases lay outside the gene matches. CDR3 DNA sequence: TGTGCCAGCAGCTTAGAGACTAGCGGGGTCAATGAGCAGTTCTTC. Its protein is CASSLETSGVNEQFF.

The chain links TRBV5-6 to TRBJ2-7, with a weak D call TRBD1 (7 bases). Germline lookup yields CDR1 SGHDT and CDR2 YYEEEE. The CDR3 is 13 amino acids. The V end lost 2 bases, the J end lost 3 bases, and 9 bases lay between the germline ends. The CDR3 is CASSFQGGYEQYV. The CDR3 DNA follows: TGTGCCAGCAGCTTTCAGGGGGGCTACGAGCAGTACGTC.

This chain joins TRBV7-3 and TRBJ2-2, with 8 bases lining up with TRBD1. This CDR3 is 16 amino acids long. The V and J ends lost 1 base and 5 bases, in that order; junction bases with no gene match: 6. Looked up from germline, CDR1 is SGHTA and CDR2 is FQGTGA. Here the CDR3 DNA reads TGTGCCAGCAGCTTAAGATCCGGGACAGGTACCGGGGAGCTGTTTTTT. It encodes CASSLRSGTGTGELFF.

J is TRBJ1-1 and V is TRBV30; a possible D gene is TRBD1 (5 bases). The length of the CDR3 is 13 residues. Germline CDR1 GTSNPN, CDR2 SVGIG (reference sequence). The germline V and J ends were trimmed by 1 base and 4 bases, with 10 bases remaining between them. The CDR3 here is CAWSAGGPTEAFF. The CDR3 coding sequence is TGTGCCTGGAGTGCGGGGGGTCCCACTGAAGCTTTCTTT.

The gene calls are TRBV9 and TRBJ2-1; tentatively, D is TRBD2 (6 bases). CDR1 and CDR2 (germline): SGDLS, YYNGEE. Between the trimmed V and J ends, which lost 0 bases and 0 bases, there was a span of 16 bases. This CDR3 is 18 amino acids long. The CDR3 coding sequence is TGTGCCAGCAGCGTAGCTGGTGGCGGGGCCATCTCCTACAATGAGCAGTTCTTC. This codes for CASSVAGGGAISYNEQFF.

The chain uses TRBV7-2 and TRBJ2-5, with 9 bases identical to TRBD1. J was trimmed by 2 bases and V by 5 bases; bases with no gene match: 9. Germline CDR1 SGHTA, CDR2 FQGNSA. This CDR3 has 16 amino acids. The CDR3 here is CASSPRQGVRQETQYF. Written as DNA, the CDR3 is TGTGCCAGCAGCCCCCGACAGGGGGTTCGGCAAGAGACCCAGTACTTC.

The gene calls are TRBV9 and TRBJ1-2; 8 bases are a match to TRBD1. Germline trimming cut 3 bases from V and 5 bases from J; bases unmatched to any gene: 9. The CDR3 totals 15 residues. Germline V CDR1 and CDR2: SGDLS, YYNGEE. The CDR3 DNA follows: TGTGCCAGCAGCGGACAGGGGCGTCAACCTTATGGCTACACCTTC. Its protein product is CASSGQGRQPYGYTF. The whole variable domain, remainder taken from reference TRBV9 and TRBJ1-2, is DSGVTQTPKHLITATGQRVTLRCSPRSGDLSVYWYQQSLDQGLQFLIQYYNGEERAKGNILERFSAQQFPDLHSELNLSSLELGDSALYFCASSGQGRQPYGYTFGSGTRLTVV.

The chain recombines TRBV27 with TRBJ2-6; no definite D call. The CDR3 has 16 residues. Germline lookup yields CDR1 MNHEY and CDR2 SMNVEV (reference sequence). V dropped 0 bases and J dropped 0 bases, with 6 bases sitting between them. The CDR3 DNA reads TGTGCCAGCAGTTTATCAGGGAACTCTGGGGCCAACGTCCTGACTTTC. It is translated as CASSLSGNSGANVLTF.

This chain joins TRBV6-6 and TRBJ1-1, with D unresolved. Trimming took off 7 bases at V and 4 bases at J, with 7 bases between the two ends. The germline V gene has CDR1 MNHNY and CDR2 SVGAGI (reference sequence). The CDR3 is 11 amino acids. CDR3 residues: CASKAGTEAFF. The DNA of the CDR3 is TGTGCCAGCAAGGCAGGCACTGAAGCTTTCTTT.

This chain uses TRBV5-5 with TRBJ1-5, with unresolved D. CDR1 SGHKS and CDR2 YYEKEE come from the germline V gene (reference sequence). The V gene lost 1 base and the J gene lost 5 bases, with 7 bases spanning the gap. The CDR3 has 13 amino acids. DNA of the CDR3: TGTGCCAGCAGCTTGTATTCCGATCAGCCCCAGCATTTT. As protein: CASSLYSDQPQHF.

This chain joins TRBV7-6 and TRBJ2-7, with 10 bases aligning to TRBD1. J was trimmed by 4 bases and V by 6 bases; bases with no gene match: 9. This CDR3 spans 15 amino acids. Germline CDR1 reads SGHVS; CDR2 reads FNYEAQ. In DNA form, the CDR3 reads TGTGCCAGCAGTTCTGGACAGGGGGATCAATACGAGCAGTACTTC. It encodes CASSSGQGDQYEQYF.